The clone carrying this T cell receptor (beta chain) came up many times. Its specificity is unknown. PBMCs were sourced from more than 7.5 ml fresh peripheral blood. RNA transcripts were the template for amplifying TCR beta CDR3 regions. Primed by the HTBI set, a first-round RT-PCR was run on the TCR CDR3. Each CDR3 protein is one row after TCRdb ran MiXCR on the multiplex PCR reads. The table includes around 430,000 distinct CDR3 sequences, under 15% detected once. The sample originates from a study of T cells in Graves' hyperthyroidism and ophthalmopathy. Study background: Upon initial diagnosis and before any treatment, peripheral blood was collected.

The study, taken as a whole, reports: Blood shared most expanded thyroid clonotypes above 0.001. A model built on 13 V-J features separated ophthalmopathy from stable hyperthyroidism.

The sequenced sample was blood. This clonotype originated in a woman in her 30s with Graves' hyperthyroidism.

The CDR3 DNA sequence: TGTGCCAGCAGCTTATCAGTCATGAACACTGAAGCTTTCTTT. Its translation: CASSLSVMNTEAFF. The chain recombines TRBV7-2 with TRBJ1-1; D remains ambiguous. This CDR3 region has 14 residues. Germline assignment: CDR1 SGHTA and CDR2 FQGNSA. Deletions cut 2 bases from V and 0 bases from J, with 7 bases between.